Below, 25 T cell receptor beta chains from the same sample are listed, as sequenced in a study of T cell clonality in common variable immunodeficiency. Findings of the study overall: Fewer deletions and N-nucleotide insertions were reportedly seen in common variable immunodeficiency TCR beta sequences.

Which antigens these TCRs recognize remains unknown. Sequencing was performed with immunoSEQ multiplex PCR; in TCRdb, only in-frame clones are kept and a portion is missing. The sample presents about 19,000 clones, none singletons. Sequenced: peripheral blood mononuclear cells. The receptors stem from a human donor with common variable immunodeficiency.

This clone has a count of ten or more. The observed sequence ends 3 residues before the CDR3 terminus, with the missing tail filled in from the germline J gene. The chain links TRBV11-2 to TRBJ2-2, with D possibly TRBD2 on 5 matching bases. V was cut by 5 bases and J by 5 bases, with 15 bases left in between. The CDR3 runs 15 residues. From germline, CDR1 is SGHAT and CDR2 FQNNGV. CDR3 bases read: TGTGCCAGCAGCCCGGGGTTAGGGTTAACCGGGGAG. Encoded protein: CASSPGLGLTGE. The whole CDR3 sequence is CASSPGLGLTGELFF.

This clone came up many times. From the germline J gene comes the end of the CDR3, since the read stops 3 residues before it. The V call is TRBV5-1, the J call TRBJ1-1, with D possibly being TRBD1 (6 bases). Germline V lookup: CDR1 SGHRS, CDR2 YFSETQ. The CDR3 runs to 14 residues. With 7 bases removed from V and 0 bases from J, the gap between germline ends came to 13 bases. CDR3 DNA, as far as it was read: TGCGCCAGCCGGGGGGGCGATATGAACACTGAA. Its protein product is CASRGGDMNTE. The full-length CDR3 reads as CASRGGDMNTEAFF.

Notes on this clone: The sequenced fragment ends 3 residues before the CDR3 boundary, so the rest is inferred from the germline J gene. The chain combines TRBV7-6 with TRBJ2-3, with D perhaps TRBD1 (6 bases). The CDR3 is 15 amino acids. With 2 bases removed from V and 4 bases from J, the gap between germline ends came to 13 bases. Germline V lookup: CDR1 SGHVS, CDR2 FNYEAQ. CDR3 DNA (partial): TGTGCCAGCAGCTTAAGGGGGTCTCGCGCAGATACG. The encoded protein is CASSLRGSRADT. The complete CDR3 sequence is CASSLRGSRADTQYF.

The table lists this clone with a few counts. The CDR3 end falls 3 residues outside the read, so it is completed with the germline J gene. The V gene is TRBV7-6, the J gene TRBJ2-7; D unresolved. The CDR3 spans 12 residues. Germline assignment: CDR1 SGHVS and CDR2 FNYEAQ. Trimming cost V 1 base and J 5 bases, with 6 bases left between them. CDR3 region: CASSLGGHEQYF. The DNA read from the CDR3 is TGTGCCAGCAGCTTAGGCGGTCACGAG.

This clone was seen only a few times. With the read ending 3 residues before the CDR3 end, the germline J gene is used to fill in that end. The V call is TRBV7-3, the J call TRBJ2-7, with 10 nucleotides matching TRBD2. This CDR3 spans 15 amino acids. Germline V gene lookup returns CDR1 SGHTA and CDR2 FQGTGA. Trimming removed 4 bases from V and 2 bases from J; junction bases left unmatched: 5. CDR3 sequence: CASSYSGRAPYEQYF. The DNA read from the CDR3 is TGTGCCAGCAGCTACAGCGGGAGGGCCCCCTACGAG.

This clone has at least ten counts. Read data end 3 residues before the CDR3 end; the end is taken from the germline J gene. The V gene is TRBV18, the J gene TRBJ2-4; D possibly corresponds to TRBD1 (6 bases). The CDR3 is 14 amino acids. From germline, CDR1 is KGHSH and CDR2 LQKENI. The germline V and J ends were trimmed by 0 bases and 5 bases, with 8 bases remaining between them. CDR3: CASSPPEGENIQYF. The sequenced CDR3 bases are TGTGCCAGCTCACCACCTGAGGGGGAAAACATT.

Regarding this clone: The read falls 3 residues short of the CDR3 end, and the missing part is taken from the germline J gene. The J gene is TRBJ1-5, the V gene TRBV6-2 or TRBV6-3, with TRBD1 as a possible D gene (5 bases). CDR1 and CDR2 from the germline V gene are MNHEY and SVGEGT. The CDR3 sequence is 12 residues long. V lost 0 bases and J 9 bases, leaving 6 bases between the germline ends. Incomplete CDR3 DNA: TGTGCCAGCAGTTACTCGGGGGGGCCC. Translated, it gives CASSYSGGP. Given in full, the CDR3 is CASSYSGGPQHF.

This clone was observed a few times. The read gets to within 3 residues of the CDR3 end, and the germline J gene fills in the rest. This rearrangement joins TRBV7-2 to TRBJ2-1; no reliable D call. Germline CDR1 reads SGHTA; CDR2 reads FQGNSA. The CDR3 extends over 11 amino acids. V lost 6 bases and J lost 6, with 6 bases in between. The CDR3 sequence is CASSPFNEQFF. The CDR3 DNA, read in part, is TGTGCCAGCAGTCCATTCAATGAG.

A word on this clone: The CDR3 extends 3 residues past the end of the read, so its final part is completed from the germline J gene. The J gene is TRBJ2-5, the V gene TRBV7-2; the D is unclear. CDR1 and CDR2 from the germline V gene are SGHTA and FQGNSA. V lost 1 base and J 2 bases, leaving 11 bases between the germline ends. The CDR3 has 15 residues. The sequenced CDR3 bases are TGTGCCAGCAGCTTAGGGTGGGCCGAACAAGAGACC. Residues: CASSLGWAEQET. Given in full, the CDR3 is CASSLGWAEQETQYF.

This clone showed up just a few times. The CDR3 extends 3 residues past the end of the read, so its final part is completed from the germline J gene. V and J are TRBV7-2 and TRBJ2-7, with 7 bases aligning to TRBD2. Germline CDR1 and CDR2: SGHTA and FQGNSA. The CDR3 sequence is 15 residues long. The V and J ends lost 5 bases and 2 bases, in that order; junction bases with no gene match: 9. The sequenced part of the CDR3 DNA is TGTGCCAGCAGCACCCCGACTAGCAGGACCTACGAG. Protein sequence: CASSTPTSRTYE. The CDR3, in full, reads CASSTPTSRTYEQYF.

In this sample, this clone turned up many times. The CDR3 extends 3 residues past the end of the read, so its final part is completed from the germline J gene. The chain recombines TRBV20-1 with TRBJ2-6; 9 positions agree with TRBD2. The CDR3 runs 15 residues. J was trimmed by 2 bases and V by 3 bases; bases with no gene match: 2. Germline CDR1 reads DFQATT; CDR2 reads SNEGSKA (reference sequence). This CDR3 reads CSASKRGAGANVLTF. The DNA read from the CDR3 is TGCAGTGCTAGTAAGCGGGGGGCTGGGGCCAACGTC.

This clone was counted many times. The read ends 3 residues early relative to the CDR3; the germline J gene fills the gap. The J gene is TRBJ2-7, the V gene TRBV14; TRBD2 matches at 8 bases. The length of the CDR3 is 14 residues. Per the germline V gene, CDR1 is SGHDN and CDR2 is FVKESK. Unmatched junction bases numbered 5, after V lost 4 bases and J lost 3 bases. CDR3 loop: CASSPAGGGYEQYF. Incomplete CDR3 DNA: TGTGCCAGCAGCCCCGCGGGGGGCGGCTACGAG. Full variable domain (missing parts from reference TRBV14 and TRBJ2-7): EAGVTQFPSHSVIEKGQTVTLRCDPISGHDNLYWYRRVMGKEIKFLLHFVKESKQDESGMPNNRFLAERTGGTYSTLKVQPAELEDSGVYFCASSPAGGGYEQYFGPGTRLTVT.

Concerning this clone: The CDR3 end lies 3 residues beyond the end of the read and is filled in from the germline J gene. The chain couples TRBV19 to TRBJ2-7, with 7 bases that match TRBD2. After removal of 4 bases from V and 4 bases from J, the junction contained 7 bases not matched to a gene. Germline V gives CDR1 LNHDA, CDR2 SQIVND (reference sequence). The CDR3 has 14 amino acids. The CDR3: CASSTPGTTYEQYF. The sequenced CDR3 bases are TGTGCCAGTAGTACCCCAGGGACTACTTACGAG.

In its sample, this clone was seen a few times. The sequenced part of the CDR3 DNA is TGTGCCAGCAGTGAGTTCCCCTCGTACAAAAACATT. This encodes CASSEFPSYKNI. The CDR3 reads in full as CASSEFPSYKNIQYF. This sequence joins TRBV2 and TRBJ2-4; D is unclear. Sequencing ends 3 residues short of the CDR3 end; the germline J gene provides the rest. This CDR3 is 15 amino acids long. V was clipped by 3 bases and J by 3 bases, with 12 bases between them. Germline CDR1 reads SNHLY; CDR2 reads FYNNEI.

This clone appeared a few times. The CDR3 end is not reached by the read, which stops 3 residues before it; the germline J gene fills it in. V is TRBV6-2 or TRBV6-3 and J is TRBJ2-7; 9 nucleotides agree with TRBD1. The length of the CDR3 is 16 residues. After removal of 2 bases from V and 3 bases from J, the junction contained 8 bases not matched to a gene. Germline V gene lookup returns CDR1 MNHEY and CDR2 SVGEGT. CDR3 sequence reads: CASSYDRTGVRYEQYF. The CDR3 bases that were read are TGTGCCAGCAGTTACGATAGGACAGGGGTGCGCTACGAG.

This clone has a handful of counts. The read falls 3 residues short of the CDR3 end, and the missing part is taken from the germline J gene. V usage is TRBV19 and J usage is TRBJ1-4, with 7 bases matching TRBD1. This CDR3 spans 15 amino acids. The V and J ends lost 6 bases and 0 bases, in that order; junction bases with no gene match: 4. Germline loops: CDR1 LNHDA, CDR2 SQIVND (reference sequence). The chain's CDR3 is CASRTGTATNEKLFF. Partial CDR3 DNA: TGTGCCAGTAGAACCGGGACAGCAACTAATGAAAAA.

The table lists this clone with a few counts. The DNA ends 3 residues before the CDR3 does, and the rest of the CDR3 is filled in from the germline J gene. V is TRBV6-2 or TRBV6-3 and J is TRBJ2-1, with 7 nucleotides matching TRBD1. Trimming at V came to 2 bases and at J to 4 bases, leaving 8 bases not matched to a gene. The CDR3 extends over 16 amino acids. Germline V gene sequence: CDR1 MNHEY, CDR2 SVGEGT. The sequenced part of the CDR3 DNA is TGTGCCAGCAGTTACAACAGGGGAGCAAAGTACAATGAG. Protein product: CASSYNRGAKYNE. The CDR3, in full, reads CASSYNRGAKYNEQFF.

Worth noting for this clone: The read terminates 3 residues before the CDR3 end, so the remaining end is supplied by the germline J gene. The rearrangement joins TRBV7-9 to TRBJ1-1, with D uncertain. Trimming removed 5 bases at V and 1 base at J, with 14 bases between. From germline, CDR1 is SEHNR and CDR2 FQNEAQ (reference sequence). This CDR3 has 15 residues. The covered CDR3 bases are TGTGCCAGCAGCACTACGGCGCAATGGAACACTGAA. Its translation is CASSTTAQWNTE. The whole CDR3 sequence reads CASSTTAQWNTEAFF.

This clone was found many times. The read comes to an end 3 residues before the CDR3 does, leaving the germline J gene to fill in the end. V usage is TRBV23-1 and J usage is TRBJ2-1; the D is unclear. TRBV23-1 is known as an ORF, though its function is uncertain. The CDR3 length is 16 residues. V was pared by 2 bases and J by 8 bases, with 19 bases between. CDR3 region: CASSQQAGRSCDEQFF. The sequenced CDR3 bases are TGCGCCAGCAGTCAACAGGCAGGTAGATCGTGTGATGAG.

This clone was counted many times. The read ends 3 residues shy of where the CDR3 ends; the end is completed using the germline J gene. The chain uses TRBV20-1 and TRBJ2-2; no clear D gene. V shed 1 base and J shed 4 bases, with 13 bases lying between them. The CDR3 consists of 15 residues. Germline CDR1 and CDR2: DFQATT and SNEGSKA (reference sequence). The CDR3 DNA, read in part, is TGCAGTGCTAGAGTTGTGTGGGCCATCACCGGGGAG. The encoded protein is CSARVVWAITGE. The entire CDR3 is CSARVVWAITGELFF.

About this clone itself: The sequenced fragment ends 3 residues before the CDR3 boundary, so the rest is inferred from the germline J gene. The chain links TRBV7-2 to TRBJ1-4; possibly TRBD1 for D (6 bases). The germline V gene encodes CDR1 SGHTA and CDR2 FQGNSA. The germline V and J ends were trimmed by 6 bases and 10 bases, with 12 bases remaining between them. The CDR3 has 12 amino acids. CDR3 in amino acids: CASSWGHGKLFF. CDR3 bases read: TGTGCCAGCAGTTGGGGACACGGAAAA.

As for this clone: The CDR3 goes on 3 residues after the read ends, and that part is filled in from the germline J gene. The rearrangement uses TRBV11-1 and TRBJ1-1; D unresolved. CDR1 and CDR2 (germline): SGHAT, FQDESV (reference sequence). The V end lost 5 bases, the J end lost 5 bases, and 12 bases lay between the germline ends. The CDR3 is made up of 13 amino acids. CDR3 protein: CASSPRVSTEAFF. Incomplete CDR3 DNA: TGTGCCAGCAGCCCCCGGGTTTCTACTGAA. Looking up the rest from reference TRBV11-1 and TRBJ1-1 gives the full variable domain: EAEVAQSPRYKITEKSQAVAFWCDPISGHATLYWYRQILGQGPELLVQFQDESVVDDSQLPKDRFSAERLKGVDSTLKIQPAELGDSAMYLCASSPRVSTEAFFGQGTRLTVV.

This clone was counted only a few times. The DNA ends 3 residues before the CDR3 does, and the rest of the CDR3 is filled in from the germline J gene. V gene TRBV18 combines with J gene TRBJ1-3; D possibly corresponds to TRBD1 (6 bases). Germline CDR1 KGHSH, CDR2 LQKENI. The germline V and J ends were trimmed by 4 bases and 4 bases, with 17 bases remaining between them. CDR3 length equals 16 residues. The CDR3 bases that were read are TGTGCCAGCTCACGGCCGGTGTGGGACACCGGAAACACC. The encoded protein is CASSRPVWDTGNT. The full CDR3 sequence reads CASSRPVWDTGNTIYF.

Details on this clone: The read terminates 3 residues ahead of where the CDR3 ends, so the germline J gene completes it. The V gene is TRBV20-1, the J gene TRBJ2-1; D gene ambiguous. CDR1 DFQATT and CDR2 SNEGSKA come from the germline V gene (reference sequence). The CDR3 has 13 amino acids. Trimming shortened V by 0 bases and J by 8 bases, and 11 bases separated the two germline ends. The CDR3 DNA, read in part, is TGCAGTGCTAGAGAAACTCTAACTTATGAG. Translation gives CSARETLTYE. The entire CDR3 protein is CSARETLTYEQFF.

A few counts support this clone. The read is 3 residues too short to cover the CDR3 end, so that end is filled in from the germline J gene. The chain combines TRBV7-2 with TRBJ2-7; the D gene is possibly TRBD2 (6 bases). Germline CDR1 reads SGHTA; CDR2 reads FQGNSA. The CDR3 runs 15 residues. The V end was cut by 5 bases, the J end by 0 bases, with 14 bases between. The CDR3 sequence is CASSPLASVSYEQYF. CDR3 DNA, as far as it was read: TGTGCCAGCAGCCCACTTGCTAGCGTCTCCTACGAG.